The 31 T cell receptor beta chains below all came from one sample that was sequenced in a study of CD8 T cells in Susac syndrome (dated by TCRdb to about 2019). The library was built by means of the immunoSEQ multiplex PCR assay. RNA was extracted with the RNeasy kit and 0.5 to 1 ug was reverse transcribed using random hexamers. Clones were called with MiXCR by TCRdb after fastp trimmed the public reads at Q25, and only in-frame beta chains were retained. Here each entry gathers all rows of one CDR3 protein and keeps the most common genes and DNA. This sample comprises roughly 70,000 distinct CDR3 sequences, nearly 96% of them detected only once. The ten largest account for approximately 0.1% of the sample. Material: CD4+ T cells from PBMCs. The receptors were sampled from a human donor with multiple sclerosis.

The chain carries TRBV12-3 or TRBV12-4 and TRBJ1-1; 8 nucleotides line up with TRBD1. Trimming took 5 bases from V and 5 from J; bases not matched to a gene: 1. The CDR3 is 12 residues long. Here the CDR3 DNA reads TGTGCCAGCAGTACAGGGGGAACTGAAGCTTTCTTT. Translated, it gives CASSTGGTEAFF.

This rearrangement joins TRBV27 to TRBJ2-1; 11 positions agree with TRBD2. Trimming removed 6 bases from V and 5 bases from J; junction bases left unmatched: 15. Germline CDR1 MNHEY, CDR2 SMNVEV (reference sequence). This CDR3 has 18 amino acids. This chain's CDR3 is CASRSNHLAGGPNNEQFF. CDR3 bases: TGTGCCAGCAGATCCAACCATCTAGCGGGGGGACCTAACAATGAGCAGTTCTTC.

The V and J genes are TRBV7-9 and TRBJ1-6; D unclear. CDR1 and CDR2 (germline): SEHNR, FQNEAQ (reference sequence). This CDR3 is 13 amino acids long. Trimming pared 6 bases from V and 9 bases from J, leaving 12 bases between. As DNA, the CDR3 is TGTGCCAGCAGGGACGAAGGAGGTTCACCCCTCCACTTT. Translated, it gives CASRDEGGSPLHF.

The chain combines TRBV7-9 with TRBJ2-3; D is uncertain. CDR1 is SEHNR, CDR2 FQNEAQ, per germline (reference sequence). Trimming took 5 bases from V and 1 from J, leaving 19 bases between them. The CDR3 loop spans 17 amino acids. The CDR3 region is CASSRRWVVSGTDTQYF. The CDR3, as DNA: TGTGCCAGCAGCCGAAGGTGGGTTGTCTCTGGCACAGATACGCAGTATTTT.

The chain joins TRBV3-1 to TRBJ1-6; tentative D call: TRBD1 (6 bases). V shed 4 bases and J shed 5 bases, with 15 bases lying between them. The length of the CDR3 is 16 residues. Germline CDR1 is LGHDT and CDR2 is YNNKEL (reference sequence). The CDR3 region has the DNA TGTGCCAGCAGCCCCTCGGGGGGGGCCAATAATTCACCCCTCCACTTT. Translating gives CASSPSGGANNSPLHF.

The chain joins TRBV7-9 to TRBJ1-1, with D hard to call. CDR1 and CDR2 from the germline V gene are SEHNR and FQNEAQ (reference sequence). Trimming stripped 5 bases from V and 5 bases from J, with 9 bases between. This CDR3 contains 12 residues. The CDR3 region is CASSLQRTEAFF. DNA for the CDR3: TGTGCCAGCAGCCTTCAGAGAACTGAAGCTTTCTTT.

The chain recombines TRBV20-1 with TRBJ2-2; D tentatively reads TRBD1 or TRBD2 (5 bases each). The germline V gene encodes CDR1 DFQATT and CDR2 SNEGSKA (reference sequence). This CDR3 has 14 residues. With 6 bases removed from V and 0 bases from J, the gap between germline ends came to 11 bases. The CDR3 here is CSALGPTNTGELFF. Here the CDR3 DNA reads TGCAGTGCCCTGGGACCGACGAACACCGGGGAGCTGTTTTTT.

The chain joins TRBV3-1 to TRBJ2-2; 8 nucleotides agree with TRBD2. CDR3 length equals 16 residues. Germline loops: CDR1 LGHDT, CDR2 YNNKEL (reference sequence). Germline trimming cut 4 bases from V and 6 bases from J; bases unmatched to any gene: 10. The CDR3, as DNA: TGTGCCAGCAGCCCCACTGGGGGACTAGGTTCCGGGGAGCTGTTTTTT. Translated: CASSPTGGLGSGELFF.

V and J are TRBV6-2 or TRBV6-3 and TRBJ1-2; 7 bases align to TRBD1. CDR3 length: 15 amino acids. Trimming at V came to 4 bases and at J to 1 base, leaving 6 bases not matched to a gene. Germline CDR1 is MNHEY and CDR2 is SVGEGT. The DNA for the CDR3 is TGTGCCAGCAGTTGGACAGGCCGAATTAACTATGGCTACACCTTC. This encodes CASSWTGRINYGYTF.

J is TRBJ2-1 and V is TRBV24-1; D possibly corresponds to TRBD2 (5 bases). The length of the CDR3 is 10 residues. Trimming took off 4 bases at V and 12 bases at J, with 6 bases between the two ends. Germline CDR1 reads KGHDR; CDR2 reads SFDVKD. CDR3 residues: CATSEDLQFF. DNA of the CDR3: TGTGCCACCAGTGAGGACTTGCAGTTCTTC.

The genes are TRBV7-1 and TRBJ2-6; D might be TRBD2 (7 bases). TRBV7-1 counts as an open reading frame of uncertain function. The CDR3 is 24 amino acids. V shed 3 bases and J shed 0 bases, with 33 bases lying between them. This CDR3 is CASSSLAARDKARGGDSGANVLTF. As DNA, the CDR3 is TGTGCCAGCAGCTCCCTAGCCGCCCGGGACAAGGCCCGGGGAGGGGACTCTGGGGCCAACGTCCTGACTTTC.

J is TRBJ2-3 and V is TRBV20-1; the match to TRBD2 covers 12 bases. This CDR3 is built from 15 residues. The germline gives CDR1 DFQATT, CDR2 SNEGSKA (reference sequence). V lost 3 bases to trimming and J lost 1 base; unmatched junction nucleotides: 2. The CDR3 sequence: CSARRLAGGTDTQYF. In DNA form, the CDR3 reads TGCAGTGCTAGGCGACTAGCGGGGGGCACAGATACGCAGTATTTT.

This chain connects TRBV29-1 to TRBJ2-3; D is unclear. Trimming removed 0 bases at V and 6 bases at J, with 7 bases between. Germline V lookup: CDR1 SQVTM, CDR2 ANQGSEA. The CDR3 totals 12 residues. The CDR3 spells CSVEEPRDTQYF. In DNA, the CDR3 is TGCAGCGTTGAAGAACCCAGGGATACGCAGTATTTT.

V gene TRBV29-1 combines with J gene TRBJ2-5; D uncertain. This CDR3 region has 12 residues. V shed 2 bases and J shed 2 bases, with 6 bases lying between them. Germline assignment: CDR1 SQVTM and CDR2 ANQGSEA. The CDR3 protein is CSVERQQETQYF. For the CDR3, the DNA is TGCAGCGTTGAAAGGCAGCAAGAGACCCAGTACTTC.

The rearrangement links TRBV12-3 or TRBV12-4 to TRBJ2-7; no clear D gene. With 2 bases removed from V and 3 bases from J, the gap between germline ends came to 8 bases. The CDR3 extends over 13 amino acids. The CDR3 bases are TGTGCCAGCAGTTTACGGCCAGACTACGAGCAGTACTTC. Translated, it gives CASSLRPDYEQYF.

V and J are TRBV5-6 and TRBJ1-1, with unresolved D. Trimming pared 2 bases from V and 1 base from J, leaving 9 bases between. This CDR3 spans 14 amino acids. Germline V gene lookup returns CDR1 SGHDT and CDR2 YYEEEE. The DNA of the CDR3 is TGTGCCAGCAGCTTTTTACAGACGAACACTGAAGCTTTCTTT. Protein sequence: CASSFLQTNTEAFF.

The J gene is TRBJ2-1, the V gene TRBV30; D may be TRBD1 (6 bases). The germline CDR1 and CDR2 sequences are GTSNPN and SVGIG (reference sequence). V was clipped by 2 bases and J by 8 bases, with 10 bases between them. The CDR3 extends over 12 amino acids. The CDR3 region is CAWSRQVHEQFF. The CDR3, as DNA: TGTGCCTGGAGTCGACAGGTACATGAGCAGTTCTTC.

This clonotype has a single count. This rearrangement joins TRBV2 to TRBJ1-5; D may be TRBD1 (5 bases). The V end lost 2 bases, the J end lost 6 bases, and 14 bases lay between the germline ends. This CDR3 region has 15 residues. Looked up from germline, CDR1 is SNHLY and CDR2 is FYNNEI. The CDR3 region has the DNA TGTGCCAGCAGTGAAAGTATGGGGCATGGTCAGCCCCAGCATTTT. Amino acid sequence: CASSESMGHGQPQHF.

The rearrangement links TRBV12-3 or TRBV12-4 to TRBJ2-5, with 9 bases matching TRBD2. CDR3 length: 13 residues. Trimming cost V 9 bases and J 6 bases; bases outside gene matches: 8. In DNA form, the CDR3 reads TGTGCCAGTGGCGGGGGGGCCCTGAAGACCCAGTACTTC. It specifies CASGGGALKTQYF.

This chain links TRBV7-9 with TRBJ2-7, with D perhaps matching TRBD1 or TRBD2 (7 bases each). The CDR3 has 19 amino acids. V lost 2 bases, J lost 2 bases, and 25 bases lay in between. In germline, CDR1 is SEHNR, CDR2 FQNEAQ (reference sequence). The DNA for the CDR3 is TGTGCCAGCAGCTTAAAACCCCCATTCGACAGGGAGGGGGCCTACGAGCAGTACTTC. This translates into CASSLKPPFDREGAYEQYF.

The chain uses TRBV7-9 and TRBJ2-2; D might be TRBD1 (6 bases). The CDR3 spans 16 residues. In germline, CDR1 is SEHNR, CDR2 FQNEAQ (reference sequence). V was shortened by 7 bases and J by 1 base, with 16 bases between the two germline ends. CDR3 loop: CASTLSWTVNTGELFF. DNA for the CDR3: TGTGCCAGCACCCTTAGTTGGACAGTGAACACCGGGGAGCTGTTTTTT.

The chain couples TRBV11-3 to TRBJ2-2; 10 bases fit TRBD2. CDR1 SGHNT and CDR2 YENEEA come from the germline V gene. With 5 bases clipped from V and 6 bases from J, the junction kept 9 bases outside the gene matches. This CDR3 has 16 amino acids. The CDR3 DNA sequence: TGTGCCAGCAGCCCCAGCGGGGGGGCATGGGCCGGGGAGCTGTTTTTT. It is translated as CASSPSGGAWAGELFF.

This chain uses TRBV4-2 with TRBJ1-5, with TRBD1 as a possible D gene (5 bases). V lost 1 base and J 6 bases, leaving 16 bases between the germline ends. The germline gives CDR1 LGHNA, CDR2 YNFKEQ. The CDR3 is 16 residues long. The CDR3 protein is CASSQASGKGAQPQHF. CDR3 DNA: TGTGCCAGCAGCCAAGCCTCCGGGAAAGGGGCTCAGCCCCAGCATTTT.

The chain couples TRBV9 to TRBJ1-2; 8 positions agree with TRBD1. V gave up 0 bases and J gave up 5 bases; unmatched junction bases: 6. CDR3 size: 15 residues. Germline CDR1 SGDLS, CDR2 YYNGEE. This chain's CDR3 is CASSVVAGGAYGYTF. The CDR3 DNA reads TGTGCCAGCAGCGTAGTGGCAGGGGGCGCTTATGGCTACACCTTC.

The chain couples TRBV29-1 to TRBJ2-1; D not certain. The germline gives CDR1 SQVTM, CDR2 ANQGSEA. Trimming cost V 8 bases and J 3 bases, with 8 bases left between them. The CDR3 is 11 amino acids. CDR3 sequence (DNA): TGCAGCACGAGTAACTACAATGAGCAGTTCTTC. It yields the protein CSTSNYNEQFF.

The genes are TRBV6-1 and TRBJ2-5; 9 bases are a match to TRBD2. CDR3 length: 17 residues. V lost 5 bases to trimming and J lost 7 bases; unmatched junction nucleotides: 17. The germline V gene encodes CDR1 MNHNS and CDR2 SASEGT. In nucleotides, the CDR3 is TGTGCCAGCAGTCTCCCCCGGGCTAGCGGGGCACCGGGGACCCAGTACTTC. Amino acids: CASSLPRASGAPGTQYF.

In DNA, the CDR3 is TGCGCCAGCAGCCAAGCTCCGGGGAGCTCCTACAATGAGCAGTTCTTC. This sequence encodes CASSQAPGSSYNEQFF. V and J are TRBV4-1 and TRBJ2-1, with D tentatively TRBD2 (5 bases). CDR3 length equals 16 residues. The germline V gene encodes CDR1 MGHRA and CDR2 YSYEKL. V was shortened by 1 base and J by 0 bases, with 10 bases between the two germline ends.

The CDR3: CSARQLATSSYNEQFF. In DNA, the CDR3 is TGCAGTGCTAGGCAACTAGCGACGAGCTCCTACAATGAGCAGTTCTTC. V is TRBV20-1 and J is TRBJ2-1, with TRBD2 matching over 7 bases. The CDR3 loop spans 16 amino acids. The germline V gene encodes CDR1 DFQATT and CDR2 SNEGSKA (reference sequence). Germline trimming cut 3 bases from V and 0 bases from J; bases unmatched to any gene: 8.

J is TRBJ1-1 and V is TRBV5-4; the D is unclear. The CDR3 extends over 14 amino acids. Germline assignment: CDR1 SGHNT and CDR2 YYREEE (reference sequence). The V and J ends lost 0 bases and 1 base respectively, with 7 bases between them. The CDR3 sequence: CASSLGDRNTEAFF. CDR3 sequence (DNA): TGTGCCAGCAGCTTGGGGGATCGGAACACTGAAGCTTTCTTT.

The chain carries TRBV18 and TRBJ2-2, with D unclear. Germline lookup yields CDR1 KGHSH and CDR2 LQKENI. The CDR3 consists of 13 residues. Trimming left V 2 bases short and J 3 bases short, with 4 bases between. Written as DNA, the CDR3 is TGTGCCAGCTCACCAGTCCACACCGGGGAGCTGTTTTTT. Translation gives CASSPVHTGELFF.

DNA of the CDR3: TGTGCCAGCAGCTTATGGGGAAATCAGCCCCAGCATTTT. Translating it yields CASSLWGNQPQHF. The rearrangement joins TRBV7-2 to TRBJ1-5; no definite D call. This CDR3 is built from 13 residues. The V end was cut by 2 bases, the J end by 4 bases, with 6 bases between. Germline V gives CDR1 SGHTA, CDR2 FQGNSA. Together with reference TRBV7-2 and TRBJ1-5, the CDR3 gives the full variable domain: GAGVSQSPSNKVTEKGKDVELRCDPISGHTALYWYRQSLGQGLEFLIYFQGNSAPDKSGLPSDRFSAERTGGSVSTLTIQRTQQEDSAVYLCASSLWGNQPQHFGDGTRLSIL.